This T cell receptor beta chain was obtained from a study of blood T cells in healthy people across ages. Germline V gene data show CDR1 as MDHEN and CDR2 as SYDVKM. This CDR3 is built from 17 residues. For the second PCR, which ran for about 7 to 11 cycles, a sample-barcoded 5' primer and a J-beta primer mix were used. MiXCR was run by TCRdb on the 5' RACE reads, yielding one entry per CDR3 protein. The table shows about 1.8 million distinct CDR3 sequences, with around 50% occurring only once. The chain is built from TRBV28 and TRBJ2-7; 7 bases line up with TRBD1. The last part of the DNA fits TRBJ2-5 better; the J call may be wrong. The sample consisted of blood. The TCR was taken from a woman aged 40 to 55 in good health. The DNA for the CDR3 is TGTGCCAGCAGTTTCAAATGGCGGACAGGTCTAAGGGAGACCCAGTACTTC. Encoded protein: CASSFKWRTGLRETQYF.